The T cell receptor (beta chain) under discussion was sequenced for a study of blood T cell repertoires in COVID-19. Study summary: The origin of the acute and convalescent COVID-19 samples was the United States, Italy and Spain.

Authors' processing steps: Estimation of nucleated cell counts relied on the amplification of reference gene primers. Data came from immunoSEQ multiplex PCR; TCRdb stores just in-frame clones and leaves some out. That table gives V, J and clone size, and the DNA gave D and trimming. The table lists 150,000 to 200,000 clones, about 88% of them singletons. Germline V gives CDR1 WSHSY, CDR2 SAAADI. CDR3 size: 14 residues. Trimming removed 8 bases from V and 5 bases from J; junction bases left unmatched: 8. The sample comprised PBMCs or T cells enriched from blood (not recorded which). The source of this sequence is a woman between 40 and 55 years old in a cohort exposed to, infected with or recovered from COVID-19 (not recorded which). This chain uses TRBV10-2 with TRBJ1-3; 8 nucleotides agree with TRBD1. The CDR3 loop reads CASGMTGARNTIYF. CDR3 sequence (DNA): TGCGCCAGCGGAATGACAGGGGCAAGAAACACCATATATTTT.